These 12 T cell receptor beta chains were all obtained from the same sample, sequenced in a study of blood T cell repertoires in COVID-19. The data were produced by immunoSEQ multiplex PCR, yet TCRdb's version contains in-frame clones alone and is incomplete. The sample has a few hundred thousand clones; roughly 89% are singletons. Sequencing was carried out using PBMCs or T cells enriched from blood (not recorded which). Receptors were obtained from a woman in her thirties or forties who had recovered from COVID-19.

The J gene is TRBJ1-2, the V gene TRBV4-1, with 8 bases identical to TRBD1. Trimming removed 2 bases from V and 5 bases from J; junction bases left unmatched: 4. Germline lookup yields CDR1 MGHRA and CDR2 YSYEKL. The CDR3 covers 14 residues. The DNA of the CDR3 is TGCGCCAGCAGCCAACAACGGACAGGGTATGGCTACACCTTC. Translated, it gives CASSQQRTGYGYTF.

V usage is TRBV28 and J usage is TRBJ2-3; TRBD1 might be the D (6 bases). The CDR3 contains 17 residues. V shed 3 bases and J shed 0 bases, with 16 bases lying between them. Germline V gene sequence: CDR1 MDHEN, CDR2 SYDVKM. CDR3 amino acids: CASSLGTFAHSTDTQYF. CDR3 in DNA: TGTGCCAGCAGTTTGGGGACATTTGCTCACAGCACAGATACGCAGTATTTT.

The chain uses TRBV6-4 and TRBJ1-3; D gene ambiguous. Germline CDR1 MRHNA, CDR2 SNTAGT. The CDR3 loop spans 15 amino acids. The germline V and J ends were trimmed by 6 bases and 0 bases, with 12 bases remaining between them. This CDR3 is CASRSQKNSGNTIYF. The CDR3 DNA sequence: TGTGCCAGCAGGTCACAGAAGAACTCTGGAAACACCATATATTTT.

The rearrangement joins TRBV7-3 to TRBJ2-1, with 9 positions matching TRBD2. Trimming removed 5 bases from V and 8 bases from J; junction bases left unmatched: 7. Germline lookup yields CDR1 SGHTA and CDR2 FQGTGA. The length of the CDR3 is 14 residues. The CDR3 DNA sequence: TGTGCCAGCAGCCTGTCTAGCGGGAACGATGAGCAGTTCTTC. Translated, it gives CASSLSSGNDEQFF.

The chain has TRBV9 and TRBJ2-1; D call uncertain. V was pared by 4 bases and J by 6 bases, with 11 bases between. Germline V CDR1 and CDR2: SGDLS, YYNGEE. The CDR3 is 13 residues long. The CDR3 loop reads CASSSNLGNEQFF. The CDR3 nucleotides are TGTGCCAGCAGCTCAAATCTAGGCAATGAGCAGTTCTTC.

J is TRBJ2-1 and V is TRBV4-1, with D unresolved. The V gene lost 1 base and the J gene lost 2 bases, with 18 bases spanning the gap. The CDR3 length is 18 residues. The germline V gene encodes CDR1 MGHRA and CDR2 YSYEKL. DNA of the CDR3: TGCGCCAGCAGCCAAGCGCCCCCACTACCGTCCACCTACAATGAGCAGTTCTTC. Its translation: CASSQAPPLPSTYNEQFF.

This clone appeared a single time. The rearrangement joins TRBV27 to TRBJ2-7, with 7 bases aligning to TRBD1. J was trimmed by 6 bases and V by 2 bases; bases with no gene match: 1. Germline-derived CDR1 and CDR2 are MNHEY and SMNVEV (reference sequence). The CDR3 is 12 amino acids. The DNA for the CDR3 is TGTGCCAGCAGTTTAAACAGGGGCGAGCAGTACTTC. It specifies CASSLNRGEQYF.

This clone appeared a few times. Here the CDR3 DNA reads TGTGCCAGCAGTCGGGGAGGACCGGGAGTTAGTGGCTACACCTTC. Amino acids: CASSRGGPGVSGYTF. V usage is TRBV6-5 and J usage is TRBJ1-2, with D uncertain. The CDR3 covers 15 residues. V was clipped by 5 bases and J by 7 bases, with 20 bases between them. Germline CDR1 is MNHEY and CDR2 is SVGAGI.

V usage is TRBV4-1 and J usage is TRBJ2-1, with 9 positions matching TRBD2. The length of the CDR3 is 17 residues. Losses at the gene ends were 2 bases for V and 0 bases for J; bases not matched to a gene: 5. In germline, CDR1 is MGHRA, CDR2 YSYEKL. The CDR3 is CASSQPLSGSSYNEQFF. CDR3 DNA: TGCGCCAGCAGCCAACCGCTTAGCGGGAGCTCCTACAATGAGCAGTTCTTC.

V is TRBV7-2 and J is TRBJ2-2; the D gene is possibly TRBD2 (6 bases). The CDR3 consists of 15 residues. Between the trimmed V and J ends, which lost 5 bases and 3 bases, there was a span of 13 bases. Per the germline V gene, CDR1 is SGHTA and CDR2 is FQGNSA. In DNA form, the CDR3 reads TGTGCCAGCAGCATCCGGACTATTGACACCGGGGAGCTGTTTTTT. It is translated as CASSIRTIDTGELFF. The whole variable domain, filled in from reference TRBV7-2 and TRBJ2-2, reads GAGVSQSPSNKVTEKGKDVELRCDPISGHTALYWYRQSLGQGLEFLIYFQGNSAPDKSGLPSDRFSAERTGGSVSTLTIQRTQQEDSAVYLCASSIRTIDTGELFFGEGSRLTVL.

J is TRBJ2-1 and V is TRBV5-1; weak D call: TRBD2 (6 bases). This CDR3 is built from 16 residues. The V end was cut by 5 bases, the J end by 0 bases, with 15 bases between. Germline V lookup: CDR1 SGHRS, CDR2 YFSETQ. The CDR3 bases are TGCGCCAGCAGGGACCTTATCGGGAGCTCCTACAATGAGCAGTTCTTC. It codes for CASRDLIGSSYNEQFF.

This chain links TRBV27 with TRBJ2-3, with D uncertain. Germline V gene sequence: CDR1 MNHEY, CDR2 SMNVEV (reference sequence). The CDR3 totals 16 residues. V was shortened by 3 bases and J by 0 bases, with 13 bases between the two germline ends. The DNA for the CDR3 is TGTGCCAGCAGTTTCTCAACCGGTCCTAGCACAGATACGCAGTATTTT. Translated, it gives CASSFSTGPSTDTQYF.